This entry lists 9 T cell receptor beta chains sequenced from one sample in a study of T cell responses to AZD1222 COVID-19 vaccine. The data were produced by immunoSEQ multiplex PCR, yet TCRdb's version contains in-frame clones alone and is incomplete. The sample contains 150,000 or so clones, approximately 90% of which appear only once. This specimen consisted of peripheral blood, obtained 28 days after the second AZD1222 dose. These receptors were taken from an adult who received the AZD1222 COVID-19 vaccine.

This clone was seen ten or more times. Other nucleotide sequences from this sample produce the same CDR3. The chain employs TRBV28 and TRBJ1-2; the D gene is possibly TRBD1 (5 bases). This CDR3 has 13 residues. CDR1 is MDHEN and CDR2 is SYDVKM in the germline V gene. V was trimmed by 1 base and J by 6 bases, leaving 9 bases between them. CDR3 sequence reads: CASSLSGSNGYTF. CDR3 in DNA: TGTGCCAGCAGTTTATCAGGGTCTAATGGCTACACCTTC.

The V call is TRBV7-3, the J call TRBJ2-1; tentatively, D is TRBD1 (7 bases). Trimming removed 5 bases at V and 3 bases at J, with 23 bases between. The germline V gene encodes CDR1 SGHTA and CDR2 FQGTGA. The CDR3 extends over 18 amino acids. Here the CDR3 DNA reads TGTGCCAGCAGCCCAGGGGGGTCCGGGCTCGGCAGCTACAATGAGCAGTTCTTC. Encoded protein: CASSPGGSGLGSYNEQFF.

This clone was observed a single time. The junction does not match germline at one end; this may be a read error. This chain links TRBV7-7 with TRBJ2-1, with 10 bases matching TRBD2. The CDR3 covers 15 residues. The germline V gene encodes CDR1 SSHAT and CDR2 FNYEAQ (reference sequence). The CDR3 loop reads CASSLGLAWGNEQFF. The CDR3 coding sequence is TGTGCTAGCAGCCTGGGACTAGCGTGGGGTAATGAGCAGTTCTTC.

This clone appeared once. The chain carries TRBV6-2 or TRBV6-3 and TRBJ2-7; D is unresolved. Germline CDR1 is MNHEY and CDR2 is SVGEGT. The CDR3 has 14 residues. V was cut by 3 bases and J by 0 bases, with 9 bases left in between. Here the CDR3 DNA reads TGTGCCAGCAGTTATATCGGCAGCTCCTACGAGCAGTACTTC. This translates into CASSYIGSSYEQYF.

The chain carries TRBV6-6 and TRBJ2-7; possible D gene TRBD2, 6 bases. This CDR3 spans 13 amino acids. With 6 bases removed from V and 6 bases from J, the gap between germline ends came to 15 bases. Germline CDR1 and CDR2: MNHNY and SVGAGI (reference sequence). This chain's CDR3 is CASRGGTTFEQYF. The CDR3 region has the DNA TGTGCCAGCAGGGGGGGTACTACGTTCGAGCAGTACTTC.

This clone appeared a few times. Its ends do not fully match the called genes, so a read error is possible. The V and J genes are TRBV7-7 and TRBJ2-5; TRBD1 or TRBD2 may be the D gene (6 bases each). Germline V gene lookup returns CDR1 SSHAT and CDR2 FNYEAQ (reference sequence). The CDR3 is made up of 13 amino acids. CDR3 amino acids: CASSYRAGETQYF. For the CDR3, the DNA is TGTGCTAGCAGCTACAGGGCGGGGGAGACCCAGTACTTC. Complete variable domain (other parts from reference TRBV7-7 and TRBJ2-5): GAGVSQSPRYKVTKRGQDVTLRCDPISSHATLYWYQQALGQGPEFLTYFNYEAQPDKSGLPSDRFSAERPEGSISTLTIQRTEQRDSAMYRCASSYRAGETQYFGPGTRLLVL.

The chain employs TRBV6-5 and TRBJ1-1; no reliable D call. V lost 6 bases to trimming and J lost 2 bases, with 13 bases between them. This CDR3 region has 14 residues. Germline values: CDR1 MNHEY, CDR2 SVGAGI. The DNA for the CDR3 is TGTGCCAGCAGCCCCTTCCCCCAAAACACTGAAGCTTTCTTT. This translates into CASSPFPQNTEAFF.

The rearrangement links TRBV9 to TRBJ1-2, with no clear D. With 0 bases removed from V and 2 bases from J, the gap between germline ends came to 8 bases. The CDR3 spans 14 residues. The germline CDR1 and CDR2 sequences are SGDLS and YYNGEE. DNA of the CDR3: TGTGCCAGCAGCGTAGATGGAACAAACTATGGCTACACCTTC. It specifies CASSVDGTNYGYTF.

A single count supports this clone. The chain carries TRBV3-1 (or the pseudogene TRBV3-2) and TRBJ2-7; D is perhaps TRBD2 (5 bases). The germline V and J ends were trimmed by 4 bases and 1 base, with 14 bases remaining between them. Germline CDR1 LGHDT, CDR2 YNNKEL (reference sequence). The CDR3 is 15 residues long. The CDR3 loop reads CASSPGLNPSYEQYF. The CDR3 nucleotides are TGTGCCAGCAGCCCGGGGTTAAACCCTTCCTACGAGCAGTACTTC.